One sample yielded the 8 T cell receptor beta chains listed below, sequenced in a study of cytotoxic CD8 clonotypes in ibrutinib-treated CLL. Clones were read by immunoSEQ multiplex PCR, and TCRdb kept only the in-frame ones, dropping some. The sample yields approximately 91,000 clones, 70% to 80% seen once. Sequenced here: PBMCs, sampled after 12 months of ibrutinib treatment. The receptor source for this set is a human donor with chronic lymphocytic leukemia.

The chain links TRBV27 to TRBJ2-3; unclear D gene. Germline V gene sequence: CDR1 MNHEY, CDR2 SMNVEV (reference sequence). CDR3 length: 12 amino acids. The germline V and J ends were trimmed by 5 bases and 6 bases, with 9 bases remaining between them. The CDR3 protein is CASSRNFDTQYF. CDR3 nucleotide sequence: TGTGCCAGCAGTAGGAATTTCGATACGCAGTATTTT.

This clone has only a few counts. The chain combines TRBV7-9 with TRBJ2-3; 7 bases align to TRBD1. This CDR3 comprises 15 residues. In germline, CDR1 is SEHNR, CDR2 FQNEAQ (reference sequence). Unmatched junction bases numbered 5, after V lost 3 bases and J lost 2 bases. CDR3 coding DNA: TGTGCCAGCAGCTTCGGACAGGCTTTCACAGATACGCAGTATTTT. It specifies CASSFGQAFTDTQYF.

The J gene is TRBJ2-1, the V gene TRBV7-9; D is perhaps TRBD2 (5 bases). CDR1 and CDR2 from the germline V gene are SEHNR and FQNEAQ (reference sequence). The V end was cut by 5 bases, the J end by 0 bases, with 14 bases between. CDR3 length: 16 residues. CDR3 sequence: CASSPGGPSSYNEQFF. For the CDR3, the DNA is TGTGCCAGCAGCCCCGGAGGCCCAAGCTCCTACAATGAGCAGTTCTTC.

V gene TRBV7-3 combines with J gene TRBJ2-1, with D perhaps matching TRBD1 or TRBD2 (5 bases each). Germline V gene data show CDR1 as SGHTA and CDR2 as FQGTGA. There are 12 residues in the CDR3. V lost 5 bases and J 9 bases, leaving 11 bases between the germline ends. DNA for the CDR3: TGTGCCAGCAGCCTCCCTGGGGGTGAGCAGTTCTTC. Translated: CASSLPGGEQFF.

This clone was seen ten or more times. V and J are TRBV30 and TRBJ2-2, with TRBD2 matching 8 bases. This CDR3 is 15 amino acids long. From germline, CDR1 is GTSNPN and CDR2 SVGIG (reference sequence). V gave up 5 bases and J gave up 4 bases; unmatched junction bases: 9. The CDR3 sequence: CAWAPGGAGTGELFF. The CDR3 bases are TGTGCCTGGGCCCCGGGGGGGGCGGGCACCGGGGAGCTGTTTTTT.

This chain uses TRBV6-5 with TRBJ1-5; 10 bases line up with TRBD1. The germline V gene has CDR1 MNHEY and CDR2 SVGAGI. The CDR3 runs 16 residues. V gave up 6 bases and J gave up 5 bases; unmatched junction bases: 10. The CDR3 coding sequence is TGTGCCAGCAGCTACACCCGACAGGGGGCATATCAGCCCCAGCATTTT. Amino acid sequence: CASSYTRQGAYQPQHF.

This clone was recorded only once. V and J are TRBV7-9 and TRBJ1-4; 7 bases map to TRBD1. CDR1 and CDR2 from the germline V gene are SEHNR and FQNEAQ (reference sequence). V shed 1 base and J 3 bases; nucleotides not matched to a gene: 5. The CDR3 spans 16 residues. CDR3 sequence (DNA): TGTGCCAGCAGCTTAGAGGGGGCAGGGGCTAATGAAAAACTGTTTTTT. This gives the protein CASSLEGAGANEKLFF. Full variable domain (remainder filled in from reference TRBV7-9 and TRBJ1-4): DTGVSQNPRHKITKRGQNVTFRCDPISEHNRLYWYRQTLGQGPEFLTYFQNEAQLEKSRLLSDRFSAERPKGSFSTLEIQRTEQGDSAMYLCASSLEGAGANEKLFFGSGTQLSVL.

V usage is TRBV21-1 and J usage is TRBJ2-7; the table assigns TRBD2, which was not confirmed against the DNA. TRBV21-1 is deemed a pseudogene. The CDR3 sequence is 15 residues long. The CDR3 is CASSSEVPGDYEQYF. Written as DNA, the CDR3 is TGTGCCAGCAGCTCGGAAGTCCCCGGAGACTACGAGCAGTACTTC.